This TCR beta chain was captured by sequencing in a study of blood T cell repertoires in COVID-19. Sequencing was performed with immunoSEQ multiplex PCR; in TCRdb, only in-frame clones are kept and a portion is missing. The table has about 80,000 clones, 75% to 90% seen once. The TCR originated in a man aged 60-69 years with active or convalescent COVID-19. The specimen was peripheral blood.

The DNA for the CDR3 is TGTGCTAGTGGCGGGGGACAGATTAGCAATCAGCCCCAGCATTTT. The encoded protein is CASGGGQISNQPQHF. V and J are TRBV12-5 and TRBJ1-5, with TRBD1 matching 7 bases. Trimming cost V 6 bases and J 0 bases; bases outside gene matches: 5. CDR1 LGHNT and CDR2 FRNRAP come from the germline V gene. This CDR3 has 15 residues.